The sequence of this T cell receptor (beta chain) was determined in a study of blood T cell repertoires in COVID-19. Study-wide context: Acute-phase and convalescent COVID-19 samples originated in the United States, Italy and Spain.

The repertoire was sequenced with immunoSEQ multiplex PCR; TCRdb's copy has only in-frame clones and lacks some. The repertoire includes 97,000 or so clones, roughly 80% of them detected once, and about 11% sits in the top ten. The length of the CDR3 is 13 residues. Trimming took off 4 bases at V and 1 base at J, with 7 bases between the two ends. Looked up from germline, CDR1 is SGHVS and CDR2 is FNYEAQ. This sequence originates from a man in his 70s with active or convalescent COVID-19. The sequencing input was peripheral blood. The chain has TRBV7-6 and TRBJ1-1; D gene uncertain. CDR3 residues: CASSSQWNTEAFF. The CDR3 nucleotides are TGTGCCAGCAGCTCTCAGTGGAACACTGAAGCTTTCTTT.